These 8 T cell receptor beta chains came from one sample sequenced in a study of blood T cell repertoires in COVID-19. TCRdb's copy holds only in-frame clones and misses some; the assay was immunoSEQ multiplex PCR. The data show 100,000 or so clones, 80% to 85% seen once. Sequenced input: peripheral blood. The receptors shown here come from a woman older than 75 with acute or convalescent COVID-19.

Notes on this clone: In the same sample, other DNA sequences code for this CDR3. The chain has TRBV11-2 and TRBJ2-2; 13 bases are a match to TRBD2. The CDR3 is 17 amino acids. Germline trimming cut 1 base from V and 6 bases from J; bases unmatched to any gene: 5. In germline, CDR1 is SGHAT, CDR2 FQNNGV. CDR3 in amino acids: CASSLARTSGRAGELFF. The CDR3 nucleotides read TGTGCCAGCAGCTTAGCAAGGACTAGCGGGAGAGCCGGGGAGCTGTTTTTT.

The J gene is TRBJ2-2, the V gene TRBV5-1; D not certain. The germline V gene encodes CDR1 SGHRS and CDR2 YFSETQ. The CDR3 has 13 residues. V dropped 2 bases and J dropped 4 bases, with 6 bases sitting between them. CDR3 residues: CASSFGSTGELFF. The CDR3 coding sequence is TGCGCCAGCAGCTTTGGTAGCACCGGGGAGCTGTTTTTT.

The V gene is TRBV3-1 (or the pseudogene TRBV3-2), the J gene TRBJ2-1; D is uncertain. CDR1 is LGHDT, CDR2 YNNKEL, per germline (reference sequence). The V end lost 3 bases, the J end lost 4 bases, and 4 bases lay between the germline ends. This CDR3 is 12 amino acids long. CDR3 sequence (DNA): TGTGCCAGCAGCCACTCGTACAATGAGCAGTTCTTC. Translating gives CASSHSYNEQFF.

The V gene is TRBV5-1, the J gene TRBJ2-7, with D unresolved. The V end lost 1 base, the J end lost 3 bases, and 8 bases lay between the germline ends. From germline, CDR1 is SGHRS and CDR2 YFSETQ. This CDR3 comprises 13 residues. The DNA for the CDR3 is TGCGCCAGCAGCTTGAATCCGGGCTACGAGCAGTACTTC. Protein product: CASSLNPGYEQYF.

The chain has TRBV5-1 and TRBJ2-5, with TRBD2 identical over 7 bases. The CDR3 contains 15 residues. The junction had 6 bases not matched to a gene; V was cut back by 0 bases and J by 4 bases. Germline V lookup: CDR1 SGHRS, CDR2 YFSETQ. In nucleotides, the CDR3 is TGCGCCAGCAGCTTGGCCGGGGGGACTGCAGAGACCCAGTACTTC. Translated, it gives CASSLAGGTAETQYF. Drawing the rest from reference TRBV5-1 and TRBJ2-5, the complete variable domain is KAGVTQTPRYLIKTRGQQVTLSCSPISGHRSVSWYQQTPGQGLQFLFEYFSETQRNKGNFPGRFSGRQFSNSRSEMNVSTLELGDSALYLCASSLAGGTAETQYFGPGTRLLVL.

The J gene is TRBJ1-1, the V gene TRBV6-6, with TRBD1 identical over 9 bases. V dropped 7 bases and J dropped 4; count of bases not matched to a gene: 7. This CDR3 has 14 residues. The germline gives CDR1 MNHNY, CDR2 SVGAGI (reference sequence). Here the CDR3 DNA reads TGTGCCAGCACCATAACAGGGGGCGGCACTGAAGCTTTCTTT. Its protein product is CASTITGGGTEAFF.

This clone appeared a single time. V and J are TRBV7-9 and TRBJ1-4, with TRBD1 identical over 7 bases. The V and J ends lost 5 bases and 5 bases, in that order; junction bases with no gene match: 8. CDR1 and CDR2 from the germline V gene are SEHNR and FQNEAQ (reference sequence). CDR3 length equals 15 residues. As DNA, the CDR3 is TGTGCCAGCAGCCGACCGGGACAGTCCAATGAAAAACTGTTTTTT. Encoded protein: CASSRPGQSNEKLFF.

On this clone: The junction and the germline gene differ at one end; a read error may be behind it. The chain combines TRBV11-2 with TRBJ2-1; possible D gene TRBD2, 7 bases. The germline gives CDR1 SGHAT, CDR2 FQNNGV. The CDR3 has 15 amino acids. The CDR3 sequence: CASSLEGGLHNEQFF. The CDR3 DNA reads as TGTGCCAGCAGCCTAGAGGGGGGACTACACAATGAGCAGTTCTTC.